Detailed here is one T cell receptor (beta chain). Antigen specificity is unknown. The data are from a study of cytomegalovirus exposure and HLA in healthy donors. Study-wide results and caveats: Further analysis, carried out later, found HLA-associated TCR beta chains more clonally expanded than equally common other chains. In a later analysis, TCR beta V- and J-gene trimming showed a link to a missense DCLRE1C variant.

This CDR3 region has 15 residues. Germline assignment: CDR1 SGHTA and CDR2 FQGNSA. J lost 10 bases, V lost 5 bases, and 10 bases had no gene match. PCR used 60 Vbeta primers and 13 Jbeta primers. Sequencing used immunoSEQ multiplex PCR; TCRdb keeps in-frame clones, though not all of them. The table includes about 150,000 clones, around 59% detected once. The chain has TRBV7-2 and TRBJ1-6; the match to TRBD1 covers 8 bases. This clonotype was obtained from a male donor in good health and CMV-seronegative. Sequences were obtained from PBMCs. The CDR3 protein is CASSLNGQGNSPLHF. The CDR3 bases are TGTGCCAGCAGCCTTAACGGACAGGGTAACTCACCCCTCCACTTT.